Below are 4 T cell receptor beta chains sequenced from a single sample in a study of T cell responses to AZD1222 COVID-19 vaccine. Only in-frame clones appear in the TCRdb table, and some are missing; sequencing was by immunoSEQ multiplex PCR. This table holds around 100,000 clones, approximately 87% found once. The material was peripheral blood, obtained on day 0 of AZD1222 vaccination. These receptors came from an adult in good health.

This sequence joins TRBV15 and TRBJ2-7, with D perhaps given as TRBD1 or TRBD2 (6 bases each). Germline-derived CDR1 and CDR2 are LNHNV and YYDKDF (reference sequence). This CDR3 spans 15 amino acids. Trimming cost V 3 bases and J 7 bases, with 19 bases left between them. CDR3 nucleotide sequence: TGTGCCACCAGCAGCGCGTCTGGGGGGCATTATGAGCAGTACTTC. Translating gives CATSSASGGHYEQYF.

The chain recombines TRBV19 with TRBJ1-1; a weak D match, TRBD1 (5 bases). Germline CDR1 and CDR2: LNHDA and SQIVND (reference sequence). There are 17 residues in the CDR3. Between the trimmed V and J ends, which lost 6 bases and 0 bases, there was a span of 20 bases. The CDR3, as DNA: TGTGCCAGTAGAAACCCCCGGGACCTAGGCATGAACACTGAAGCTTTCTTT. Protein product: CASRNPRDLGMNTEAFF.

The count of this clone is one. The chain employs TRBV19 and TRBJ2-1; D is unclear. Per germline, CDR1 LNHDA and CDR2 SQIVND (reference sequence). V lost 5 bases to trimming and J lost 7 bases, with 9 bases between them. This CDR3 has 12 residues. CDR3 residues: CASSGRVNEQFF. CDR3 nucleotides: TGTGCCAGTAGTGGAAGGGTGAATGAGCAGTTCTTC.

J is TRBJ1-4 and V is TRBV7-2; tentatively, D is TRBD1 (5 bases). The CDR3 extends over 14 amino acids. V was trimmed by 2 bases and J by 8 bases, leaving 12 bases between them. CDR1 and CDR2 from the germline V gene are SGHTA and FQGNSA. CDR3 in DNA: TGTGCCAGCAGCTTATACCTGGGGCGAGAAAAACTGTTTTTT. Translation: CASSLYLGREKLFF.